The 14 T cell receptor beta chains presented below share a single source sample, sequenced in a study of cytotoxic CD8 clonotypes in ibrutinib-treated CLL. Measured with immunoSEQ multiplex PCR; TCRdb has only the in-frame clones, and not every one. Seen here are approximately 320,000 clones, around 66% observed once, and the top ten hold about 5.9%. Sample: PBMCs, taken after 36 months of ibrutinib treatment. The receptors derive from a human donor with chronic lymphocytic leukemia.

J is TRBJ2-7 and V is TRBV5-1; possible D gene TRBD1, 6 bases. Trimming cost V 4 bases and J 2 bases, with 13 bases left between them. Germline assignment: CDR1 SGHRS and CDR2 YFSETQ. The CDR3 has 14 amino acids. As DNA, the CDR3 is TGCGCCAGCAGCGAGGGGGATTTGGCCTACGAGCAGTACTTC. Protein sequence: CASSEGDLAYEQYF.

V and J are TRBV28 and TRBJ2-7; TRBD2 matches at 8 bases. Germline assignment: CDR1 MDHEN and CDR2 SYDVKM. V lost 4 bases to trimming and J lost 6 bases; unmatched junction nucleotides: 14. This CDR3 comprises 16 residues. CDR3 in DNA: TGTGCCAGCAGTTCACAGCGGGAGCTAACCCGCCCCGAGCAGTACTTC. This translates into CASSSQRELTRPEQYF.

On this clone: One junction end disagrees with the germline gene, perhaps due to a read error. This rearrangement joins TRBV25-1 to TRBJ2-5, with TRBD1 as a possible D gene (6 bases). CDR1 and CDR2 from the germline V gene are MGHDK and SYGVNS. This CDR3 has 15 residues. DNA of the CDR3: TGTGCCAGCAGCTTTTCGGACAGCAACCAGGAGACCCAGTACTTC. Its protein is CASSFSDSNQETQYF.

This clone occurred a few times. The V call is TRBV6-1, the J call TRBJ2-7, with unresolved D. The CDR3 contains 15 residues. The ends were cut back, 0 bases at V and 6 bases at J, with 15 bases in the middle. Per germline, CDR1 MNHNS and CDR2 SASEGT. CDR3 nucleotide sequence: TGTGCCAGCAGTGAAGCGGCCAGGTTCGTAGGCGAGCAGTACTTC. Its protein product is CASSEAARFVGEQYF.

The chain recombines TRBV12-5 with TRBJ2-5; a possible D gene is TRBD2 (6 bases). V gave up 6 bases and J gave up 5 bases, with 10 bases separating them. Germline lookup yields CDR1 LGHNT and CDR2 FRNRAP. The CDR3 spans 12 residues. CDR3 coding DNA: TGTGCTAGTGGGAGGGACTCTGAGACCCAGTACTTC. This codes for CASGRDSETQYF.

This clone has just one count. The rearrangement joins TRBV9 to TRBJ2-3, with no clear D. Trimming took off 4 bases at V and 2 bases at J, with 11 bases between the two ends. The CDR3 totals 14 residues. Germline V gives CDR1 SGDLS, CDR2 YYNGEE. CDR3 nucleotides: TGTGCCAGCAGCCACCAGGAGCTCACAGATACGCAGTATTTT. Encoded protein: CASSHQELTDTQYF. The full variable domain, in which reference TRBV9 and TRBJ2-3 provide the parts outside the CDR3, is DSGVTQTPKHLITATGQRVTLRCSPRSGDLSVYWYQQSLDQGLQFLIQYYNGEERAKGNILERFSAQQFPDLHSELNLSSLELGDSALYFCASSHQELTDTQYFGPGTRLTVL.

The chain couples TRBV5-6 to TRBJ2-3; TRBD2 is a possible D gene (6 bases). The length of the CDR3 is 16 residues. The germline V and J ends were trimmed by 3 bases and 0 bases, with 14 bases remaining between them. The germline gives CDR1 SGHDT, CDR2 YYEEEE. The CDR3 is CASSYLADQSTDTQYF. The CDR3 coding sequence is TGTGCCAGCAGCTATTTAGCGGATCAAAGCACAGATACGCAGTATTTT.

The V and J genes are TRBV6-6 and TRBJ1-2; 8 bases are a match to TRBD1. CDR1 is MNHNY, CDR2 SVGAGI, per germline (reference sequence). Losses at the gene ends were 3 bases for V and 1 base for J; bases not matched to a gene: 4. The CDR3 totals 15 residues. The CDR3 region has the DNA TGTGCCAGCAGTTATGGGACAGGCCTTAACTATGGCTACACCTTC. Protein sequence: CASSYGTGLNYGYTF.

CDR3 nucleotide sequence: TGTGCCAGCAGCGCAGGGACATCGGGGAAACTGTTTTTT. Translated, it gives CASSAGTSGKLFF. The J gene is TRBJ1-4, the V gene TRBV9, with a possible D match to TRBD1 (6 bases). The V end lost 3 bases, the J end lost 11 bases, and 14 bases lay between the germline ends. The CDR3 has 13 amino acids. Germline CDR1 SGDLS, CDR2 YYNGEE.

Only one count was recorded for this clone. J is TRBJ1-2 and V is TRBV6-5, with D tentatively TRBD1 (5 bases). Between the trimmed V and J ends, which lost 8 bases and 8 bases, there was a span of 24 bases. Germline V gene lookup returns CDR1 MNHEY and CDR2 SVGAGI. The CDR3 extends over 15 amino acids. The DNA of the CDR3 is TGTGCCAGCGCGCCCCTCCAGGGCCTCGGAAGGGGCTACACCTTC. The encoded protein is CASAPLQGLGRGYTF.

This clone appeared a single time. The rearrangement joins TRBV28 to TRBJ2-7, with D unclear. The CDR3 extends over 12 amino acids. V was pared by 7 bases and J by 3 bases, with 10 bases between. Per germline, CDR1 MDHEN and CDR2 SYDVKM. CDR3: CASMGGFYEQYF. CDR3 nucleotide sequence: TGTGCCAGCATGGGCGGATTCTACGAGCAGTACTTC.

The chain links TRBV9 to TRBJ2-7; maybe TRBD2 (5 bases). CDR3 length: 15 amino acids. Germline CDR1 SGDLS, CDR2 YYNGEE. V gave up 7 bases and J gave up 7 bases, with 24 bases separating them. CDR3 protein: CASSQGGSTLWEQYF. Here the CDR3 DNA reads TGTGCCAGCTCACAAGGAGGATCCACCCTCTGGGAGCAGTACTTC.

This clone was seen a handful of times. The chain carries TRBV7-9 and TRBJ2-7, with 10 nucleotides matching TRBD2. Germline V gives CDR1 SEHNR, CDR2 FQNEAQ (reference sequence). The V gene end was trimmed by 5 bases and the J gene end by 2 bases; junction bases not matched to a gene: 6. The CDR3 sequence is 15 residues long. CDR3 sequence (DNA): TGTGCCAGCAGCCACCGCGGACTAGCGGCCTACGAGCAGTACTTC. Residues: CASSHRGLAAYEQYF.

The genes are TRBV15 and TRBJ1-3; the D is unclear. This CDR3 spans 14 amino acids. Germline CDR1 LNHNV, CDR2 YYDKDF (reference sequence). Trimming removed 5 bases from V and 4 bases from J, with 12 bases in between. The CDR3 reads CATSRTFGGNTIYF. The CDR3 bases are TGTGCCACCAGCCGGACCTTCGGAGGAAACACCATATATTTT.